Shown below are 14 T cell receptor beta chains from a single sample sequenced in a study of T cells in Graves' hyperthyroidism and ophthalmopathy. Amplified TCR beta CDR3 regions derived from RNA transcripts. TCR CDR3 underwent first-round RT-PCR with the HTBI primer set. MiXCR was run by TCRdb on the multiplex PCR reads, yielding one entry per CDR3 protein. Here the sample spans just under 750,000 distinct CDR3 sequences, 30% to 40% being singletons. Sequenced input: blood. The source of these receptors is a woman between 40 and 55 years old with Graves' hyperthyroidism.

This clonotype was seen ten or more times. The chain carries TRBV12-3 or TRBV12-4 and TRBJ2-2; D may be TRBD1 (6 bases). This CDR3 has 14 residues. Trimming cost V 2 bases and J 7 bases, with 11 bases left between them. This chain's CDR3 is CASSLRDKIGELFF. The CDR3 DNA is TGTGCCAGCAGTTTACGGGACAAAATCGGGGAGCTGTTTTTT.

The chain is built from TRBV6-6 and TRBJ1-5, with 7 positions matching TRBD1. CDR1 MNHNY and CDR2 SVGAGI come from the germline V gene (reference sequence). J gave up 3 bases and V 6 bases, and 5 bases lay outside the gene matches. The CDR3 sequence is 14 residues long. The CDR3 is CASRETGPNQPQHF. The CDR3 DNA reads TGTGCCAGCAGGGAGACAGGGCCCAATCAGCCCCAGCATTTT.

As for this clonotype: The junction and the germline gene differ at one end; a read error may be behind it. The genes are TRBV7-9 and TRBJ1-2; perhaps TRBD1 as D (6 bases). Germline V gene lookup returns CDR1 SEHNR and CDR2 FQNEAQ (reference sequence). The CDR3 consists of 14 residues. CDR3 DNA sequence: TGTGCCGGCAGCTTAGGTCCAGGGGTGGATGGCTACACCTTC. Translation gives CAGSLGPGVDGYTF. The full variable domain, rest sourced from reference TRBV7-9 and TRBJ1-2, is DTGVSQNPRHKITKRGQNVTFRCDPISEHNRLYWYRQTLGQGPEFLTYFQNEAQLEKSRLLSDRFSAERPKGSFSTLEIQRTEQGDSAMYLCAGSLGPGVDGYTFGSGTRLTVV.

The V and J genes are TRBV6-5 and TRBJ1-2; a weak D match, TRBD1 (5 bases). V lost 0 bases and J lost 8, with 16 bases in between. Per germline, CDR1 MNHEY and CDR2 SVGAGI. CDR3 length equals 15 residues. In nucleotides, the CDR3 is TGTGCCAGCAGTTACTCGACAGAGACCCTCTGGGGCTACACCTTC. Translation: CASSYSTETLWGYTF.

The chain couples TRBV27 to TRBJ1-5; D unclear. This CDR3 contains 13 residues. With 1 base removed from V and 9 bases from J, the gap between germline ends came to 10 bases. Germline-derived CDR1 and CDR2 are MNHEY and SMNVEV (reference sequence). The CDR3 loop reads CASSLFVRGPQHF. The CDR3 DNA is TGTGCCAGCAGTTTATTTGTGCGCGGGCCCCAGCATTTT.

There are a few counts of this clonotype. The chain's CDR3 is CASTRTGFGEEKLFF. The CDR3 coding sequence is TGTGCCAGCACCCGTACCGGTTTTGGGGAGGAAAAACTGTTTTTT. This chain connects TRBV9 to TRBJ1-4; no definite D call. Germline V gene lookup returns CDR1 SGDLS and CDR2 YYNGEE. This CDR3 is 15 amino acids long. Trimming left V 6 bases short and J 8 bases short, with 20 bases between. Together with reference TRBV9 and TRBJ1-4, the CDR3 gives the full variable domain: DSGVTQTPKHLITATGQRVTLRCSPRSGDLSVYWYQQSLDQGLQFLIQYYNGEERAKGNILERFSAQQFPDLHSELNLSSLELGDSALYFCASTRTGFGEEKLFFGSGTQLSVL.

The table lists this clonotype with many counts. The chain employs TRBV29-1 and TRBJ1-1; the D is unclear. Germline-derived CDR1 and CDR2 are SQVTM and ANQGSEA. The V gene lost 0 bases and the J gene lost 4 bases, with 18 bases spanning the gap. This CDR3 region has 16 residues. The CDR3 here is CSVEDHWEGWSTEAFF. CDR3 DNA sequence: TGCAGCGTTGAAGACCACTGGGAAGGCTGGAGCACTGAAGCTTTCTTT.

The V call is TRBV4-1, the J call TRBJ1-6, with D hard to call. Germline V gives CDR1 MGHRA, CDR2 YSYEKL. Trimming removed 0 bases at V and 7 bases at J, with 13 bases between. The CDR3 totals 16 residues. CDR3 sequence: CASSQEAEWRNSPLHF. CDR3 nucleotide sequence: TGCGCCAGCAGCCAAGAAGCAGAGTGGCGCAATTCACCCCTCCACTTT.

The chain recombines TRBV5-1 with TRBJ2-7; no clear D gene. V lost 1 base and J lost 4, with 9 bases in between. Looked up from germline, CDR1 is SGHRS and CDR2 is YFSETQ. There are 13 residues in the CDR3. The CDR3 DNA follows: TGCGCCAGCAGCTTGCAGGACGGATACGAGCAGTACTTC. Translated, it gives CASSLQDGYEQYF. The full variable domain, with the rest looked up from reference TRBV5-1 and TRBJ2-7, is KAGVTQTPRYLIKTRGQQVTLSCSPISGHRSVSWYQQTPGQGLQFLFEYFSETQRNKGNFPGRFSGRQFSNSRSEMNVSTLELGDSALYLCASSLQDGYEQYFGPGTRLTVT.

The chain joins TRBV4-3 to TRBJ1-2, with a tentative D call TRBD1 (6 bases). The V end was cut by 4 bases, the J end by 4 bases, with 22 bases between. This CDR3 comprises 17 residues. CDR1 is LGHNA, CDR2 YSLEER, per germline. CDR3 amino acids: CASSPGRGGSNGYGYTF. In DNA form, the CDR3 reads TGCGCCAGCAGCCCAGGAAGGGGGGGAAGTAATGGCTATGGCTACACCTTC.

In the case of this clonotype: Germline and junction disagree at one end, which may indicate a read error. The chain employs TRBV24-1 and TRBJ2-6; 8 positions match TRBD2. Germline lookup yields CDR1 KGHDR and CDR2 SFDVKD. The CDR3 loop spans 15 amino acids. The CDR3 region has the DNA TGTGCCACCAATAGCGGGGCTTCTGGGGCCGACGTCCTGACTTTC. It encodes CATNSGASGADVLTF.

The chain is built from TRBV9 and TRBJ1-1, with D possibly being TRBD1 (6 bases). Trimming cost V 2 bases and J 5 bases, with 25 bases left between them. There are 18 residues in the CDR3. CDR1 SGDLS and CDR2 YYNGEE come from the germline V gene. CDR3 nucleotides: TGTGCCAGCAGCGTCTCCTCCGGGACAAGGCCCCCCCCTACTGAAGCTTTCTTT. Protein product: CASSVSSGTRPPPTEAFF.

The chain joins TRBV6-6 to TRBJ1-3, with TRBD1 as a possible D gene (6 bases). Germline CDR1 reads MNHNY; CDR2 reads SVGAGI (reference sequence). The CDR3 spans 15 residues. Trimming removed 0 bases from V and 0 bases from J, with 6 bases in between. As DNA, the CDR3 is TGTGCCAGCAGTTACTCGGACAGCTCTGGAAACACCATATATTTT. It codes for CASSYSDSSGNTIYF.

The genes are TRBV5-1 and TRBJ1-3; D is possibly TRBD1 (6 bases). CDR1 and CDR2 from the germline V gene are SGHRS and YFSETQ. The CDR3 extends over 16 amino acids. Trimming shortened V by 4 bases and J by 3 bases, and 17 bases separated the two germline ends. The CDR3 protein is CASSPEGGVSGNTIYF. In nucleotides, the CDR3 is TGCGCCAGCAGCCCCGAGGGGGGGGTCAGTGGAAACACCATATATTTT.